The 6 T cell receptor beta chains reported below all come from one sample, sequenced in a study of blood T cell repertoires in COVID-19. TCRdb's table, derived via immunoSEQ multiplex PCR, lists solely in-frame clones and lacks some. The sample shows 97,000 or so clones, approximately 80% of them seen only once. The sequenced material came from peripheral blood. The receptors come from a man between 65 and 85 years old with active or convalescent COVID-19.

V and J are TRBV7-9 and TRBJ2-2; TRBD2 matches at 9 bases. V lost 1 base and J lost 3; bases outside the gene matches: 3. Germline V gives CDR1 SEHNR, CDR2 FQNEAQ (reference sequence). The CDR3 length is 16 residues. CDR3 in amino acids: CASSLGGGAYTGELFF. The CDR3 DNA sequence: TGTGCCAGCAGCTTAGGCGGGGGGGCCTACACCGGGGAGCTGTTTTTT.

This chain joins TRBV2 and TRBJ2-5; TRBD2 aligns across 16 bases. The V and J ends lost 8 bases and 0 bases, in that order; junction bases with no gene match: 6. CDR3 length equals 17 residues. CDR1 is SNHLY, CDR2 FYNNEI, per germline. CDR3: CASLGLAGGQYQETQYF. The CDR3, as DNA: TGTGCCAGCTTGGGACTAGCGGGGGGGCAGTACCAAGAGACCCAGTACTTC.

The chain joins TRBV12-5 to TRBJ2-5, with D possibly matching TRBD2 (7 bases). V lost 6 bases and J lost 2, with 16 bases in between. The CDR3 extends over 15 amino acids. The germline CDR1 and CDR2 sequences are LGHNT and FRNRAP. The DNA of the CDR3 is TGTGCTAGTGGATTACTCGGGGGGCGACAAGAGACCCAGTACTTC. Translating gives CASGLLGGRQETQYF. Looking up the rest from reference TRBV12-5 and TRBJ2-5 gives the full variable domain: DARVTQTPRHKVTEMGQEVTMRCQPILGHNTVFWYRQTMMQGLELLAYFRNRAPLDDSGMPKDRFSAEMPDATLATLKIQPSEPRDSAVYFCASGLLGGRQETQYFGPGTRLLVL.

This CDR3 is CAITTGAGTEAFF. The CDR3 DNA reads as TGTGCCATCACCACAGGGGCCGGGACTGAAGCTTTCTTT. This rearrangement joins TRBV10-3 to TRBJ1-1; 7 bases fit TRBD1. This CDR3 is built from 13 residues. CDR1 ENHRY and CDR2 SYGVKD come from the germline V gene. Trimming cost V 7 bases and J 5 bases; bases outside gene matches: 7.

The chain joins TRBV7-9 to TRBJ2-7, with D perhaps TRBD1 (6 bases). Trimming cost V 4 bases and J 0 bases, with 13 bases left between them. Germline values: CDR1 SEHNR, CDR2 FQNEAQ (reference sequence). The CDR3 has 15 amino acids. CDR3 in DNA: TGTGCCAGCAGCTCAAGGGACACCTTCTCCTACGAGCAGTACTTC. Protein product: CASSSRDTFSYEQYF.

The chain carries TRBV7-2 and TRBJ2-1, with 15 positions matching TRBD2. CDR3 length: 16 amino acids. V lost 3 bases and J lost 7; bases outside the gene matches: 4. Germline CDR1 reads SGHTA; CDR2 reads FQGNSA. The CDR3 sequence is CASSLGLAGGGNEQFF. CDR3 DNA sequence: TGTGCCAGCAGCTTGGGACTAGCGGGGGGTGGGAATGAGCAGTTCTTC.